These T cell receptor beta chains were read from a single sample in a study of cytomegalovirus exposure and HLA in healthy donors. The assay was immunoSEQ multiplex PCR, and TCRdb's table has in-frame clones only and misses some. This table has 150,000 or so clones, 70% to 80% appearing once. Sequencing input: PBMCs. Every receptor here comes from a man aged 25-45 years in good health and CMV-seronegative. The CDR3 runs from the conserved cysteine through the conserved F or W. Fields, in order: D gene, V gene, J gene, clone size, CDR3 DNA, CDR3 protein. The D gene is left open where the match is weak. Rows may omit the clone size; those that give it use once, few, many or a size class.

D: -; V: TRBV27; J: TRBJ1-1; size: once; DNA: TGTGCCAGCAGTTTTACAGACATGAACACTGAAGCTTTCTTT; CDR3: CASSFTDMNTEAFF
D: -; V: TRBV27; J: TRBJ2-7; size: once; DNA: TGTGCCAGCAGTCCCTACGGGTCGCCTAATGCTTACGAGCAGTACTTC; CDR3: CASSPYGSPNAYEQYF
D: TRBD1; V: TRBV27; J: TRBJ1-6; size: -; DNA: TGTGCCAGCAGTCCGGGACAGGGGAATTCACCCCTCCACTTT; CDR3: CASSPGQGNSPLHF
D: TRBD1; V: TRBV19; J: TRBJ2-2; size: -; DNA: TGTGCCAGTAGTATCTACAGGGGTAACGGGGAGCTGTTTTTT; CDR3: CASSIYRGNGELFF
D: -; V: TRBV5-6; J: TRBJ2-4; size: -; DNA: TGTGCCAGCAGCCAAGCCAAAAACATTCAGTACTTC; CDR3: CASSQAKNIQYF
D: TRBD1; V: TRBV5-1; J: TRBJ2-5; size: -; DNA: TGCGCCAGCACGACAGGGGGCGCCGAGACCCAGTACTTC; CDR3: CASTTGGAETQYF
D: -; V: TRBV21-1; J: TRBJ2-2; size: -; DNA: TGTGCCAGCAGCAAAGTGGGGACTAGCGGGGGGATTAGGGGCGGGGAGCTGTTTTTT; CDR3: CASSKVGTSGGIRGGELFF
D: TRBD1; V: TRBV27; J: TRBJ1-1; size: -; DNA: TGTGCCAGCAGTCTAACAGGGGGCGCGAGCACTGAAGCTTTCTTT; CDR3: CASSLTGGASTEAFF
D: -; V: TRBV5-1; J: TRBJ1-6; size: -; DNA: TGCGCCAGCAGCTTGGGAGGAAATTCACCCCTCCACTTT; CDR3: CASSLGGNSPLHF
D: -; V: TRBV15; J: TRBJ1-5; size: -; DNA: TGTGCCACCTCGTTCAGCAATCAGCCCCAGCATTTT; CDR3: CATSFSNQPQHF
D: -; V: TRBV5-6; J: TRBJ2-3; size: -; DNA: TGTGCCAGCAGCTTGGCGGCGGGGTTAGTACATACGCAGTATTTT; CDR3: CASSLAAGLVHTQYF
D: TRBD1; V: TRBV5-1; J: TRBJ2-2; size: -; DNA: TGCGCCAGCAGCACCGGGGACAGGTCCACCGGGGAGCTGTTTTTT; CDR3: CASSTGDRSTGELFF
D: -; V: TRBV2; J: TRBJ2-1; size: -; DNA: TGTGCTGTTCCGACGGGGAGCTCCTACAATGAGCAGTTCTTC; CDR3: CAVPTGSSYNEQFF
D: -; V: TRBV5-1; J: TRBJ2-5; size: once; DNA: TGCGCCAGCAGCCTACCGGGAGAGACCCAGTACTTC; CDR3: CASSLPGETQYF
D: TRBD1; V: TRBV30; J: TRBJ2-7; size: -; DNA: TGTGCCTGTGGGGGACAGGGGGGATACGAGCAGTACTTC; CDR3: CACGGQGGYEQYF
D: TRBD2; V: TRBV6-4; J: TRBJ2-3; size: -; DNA: TGTGCCAGCAGTGCGGGGACTAGCGCAGATACGCAGTATTTT; CDR3: CASSAGTSADTQYF
D: TRBD2; V: TRBV7-6; J: TRBJ2-5; size: -; DNA: TGTGCCAGCAGCTTCATCCCATTAAACGCGGGGGGTCAAGAGACCCAGTACTTC; CDR3: CASSFIPLNAGGQETQYF
D: -; V: TRBV5-6; J: TRBJ1-1; size: -; DNA: TGTGCCAGCAGCGACAAGACCAACACTGAAGCTTTCTTT; CDR3: CASSDKTNTEAFF
D: TRBD2; V: TRBV5-6; J: TRBJ2-7; size: -; DNA: TGTGCCAGCAGCGATTGGACTAGCGGTTTCGAGCAGTACTTC; CDR3: CASSDWTSGFEQYF
D: TRBD1; V: TRBV7-9; J: TRBJ1-1; size: -; DNA: TGTGCCAGCAGCTGGACAGGACAGAACACTGAAGCTTTCTTT; CDR3: CASSWTGQNTEAFF
D: TRBD2; V: TRBV7-3; J: TRBJ2-2; size: -; DNA: TGTGCCAGCAGACAATCTAGCGGGGGAGACACCGGGGAGCTGTTTTTT; CDR3: CASRQSSGGDTGELFF
D: TRBD2; V: TRBV4-2; J: TRBJ2-3; size: -; DNA: TGTGCCAGCAGCCAAGAAGGTAGCGGGGGCATCGCAGATACGCAGTATTTT; CDR3: CASSQEGSGGIADTQYF
D: -; V: TRBV9; J: TRBJ2-2; size: -; DNA: TGTGCCAGCAGCGTAGAGGGCGGACTGTACACCGGGGAGCTGTTTTTT; CDR3: CASSVEGGLYTGELFF
D: -; V: TRBV19; J: TRBJ2-1; size: once; DNA: TGTGCCAGTAGTATAGGTAGTCTCAATGAGCAGTTCTTC; CDR3: CASSIGSLNEQFF
D: TRBD1; V: TRBV30; J: TRBJ1-2; size: -; DNA: TGTGCCTGGAGTGTATCGGACAGGGCTGGCTACACCTTC; CDR3: CAWSVSDRAGYTF
D: TRBD2; V: TRBV6-1; J: TRBJ2-1; size: -; DNA: TGTGCCAGCAGACTTAGCGGGGGGGACAATGAGCAGTTCTTC; CDR3: CASRLSGGDNEQFF
D: TRBD2; V: TRBV6-6; J: TRBJ2-1; size: -; DNA: TGTGCCAGCAGGTCACTAGCGGGGGTCGGTGAGCAGTTCTTC; CDR3: CASRSLAGVGEQFF
D: TRBD1; V: TRBV25-1; J: TRBJ2-2; size: -; DNA: TGTGCCAGCAGTGAATATCAGGGGGCGTCCGGGGAGCTGTTTTTT; CDR3: CASSEYQGASGELFF
D: TRBD2; V: TRBV29-1; J: TRBJ2-3; size: -; DNA: TGCAGCGTCGCCTTGGGCGGGAGAATCACAGATACGCAGTATTTT; CDR3: CSVALGGRITDTQYF
D: -; V: TRBV5-6; J: TRBJ1-1; size: few; DNA: TGTGCCAGCAGCAGCCCGGGGGGAGGCACTGAAGCTTTCTTT; CDR3: CASSSPGGGTEAFF
D: -; V: TRBV19; J: TRBJ1-1; size: few; DNA: TGTGCCAGTAGTGTCAGTTTGAACACTGAAGCTTTCTTT; CDR3: CASSVSLNTEAFF
D: TRBD1; V: TRBV5-4; J: TRBJ2-1; size: few; DNA: TGTGCCAGCAGGGAACAGGGGGAAGACAATGAGCAGTTCTTC; CDR3: CASREQGEDNEQFF
D: -; V: TRBV6-1; J: TRBJ2-7; size: -; DNA: TGTGCCAGCAGCGACGGAGCCTACGAGCAGTACTTC; CDR3: CASSDGAYEQYF
D: TRBD1; V: TRBV4-3; J: TRBJ1-4; size: -; DNA: TGCGCCAGCAGCCAAGGACAGGGGACGGAAAAACTGTTTTTT; CDR3: CASSQGQGTEKLFF
D: -; V: TRBV7-9; J: TRBJ2-3; size: few; DNA: TGTGCCAGCAGCTTTCCCACCGGGGAAGATACGCAGTATTTT; CDR3: CASSFPTGEDTQYF
D: TRBD1; V: TRBV28; J: TRBJ1-6; size: -; DNA: TGTGCCAGCAGAGAGGGACAGGGCGGCTATAATTCACCCCTCAACTTT; CDR3: CASREGQGGYNSPLNF
D: -; V: TRBV5-8; J: TRBJ2-3; size: few; DNA: TGTGCCAGCAGCTTGAGCCGGGGGATGTGGACAGATACGCAGTATTTT; CDR3: CASSLSRGMWTDTQYF
D: TRBD1; V: TRBV9; J: TRBJ1-1; size: few; DNA: TGTGCCAGCAGCCCTGGGACAGGGCGTGGGTACACTGAAGCTTTCTTT; CDR3: CASSPGTGRGYTEAFF
D: TRBD1; V: TRBV5-6; J: TRBJ2-1; size: once; DNA: TGTGCCAGCAGCGTACGACAGGGATCCTCCTACAATGAGCAGTTCTTC; CDR3: CASSVRQGSSYNEQFF
D: -; V: TRBV10-3; J: TRBJ1-2; size: -; DNA: TGTGCCATCAGTAACCAACAGGGCGGCTATGGCTACACCTTC; CDR3: CAISNQQGGYGYTF
D: -; V: TRBV4-3; J: TRBJ1-1; size: -; DNA: TGCGCCAGCAGCCAAGATACGGGGGAGGACACTGAAGCTTTCTTT; CDR3: CASSQDTGEDTEAFF
D: TRBD1; V: TRBV6-5; J: TRBJ1-2; size: -; DNA: TGTGCCAGCAGCCCGTTAAGACAGGGCGGTTATGGCTACACCTTC; CDR3: CASSPLRQGGYGYTF
D: -; V: TRBV10-2; J: TRBJ1-1; size: -; DNA: TGCGCCAGCAGTGAGGTCATTGCGGGGAACACTGAAGCTTTCTTT; CDR3: CASSEVIAGNTEAFF
D: -; V: TRBV6-1; J: TRBJ1-2; size: -; DNA: TGTGCCAGCAGTGACGGGGATTTGGCTGGCTACACCTTC; CDR3: CASSDGDLAGYTF
D: -; V: TRBV18; J: TRBJ2-7; size: -; DNA: TGTGCCAGCTCACGAATCGGGACATCATACGAGCAGTACTTC; CDR3: CASSRIGTSYEQYF
D: TRBD1; V: TRBV7-2; J: TRBJ2-7; size: -; DNA: TGTGCCAGCAGCCTTTTGACAGGGTCCTACGAGCAGTACTTC; CDR3: CASSLLTGSYEQYF
D: -; V: TRBV5-1; J: TRBJ1-1; size: -; DNA: TGCGCCAGCAGCTTGACAGGGATGCGAACTGAAGCTTTCTTT; CDR3: CASSLTGMRTEAFF
D: TRBD1; V: TRBV29-1; J: TRBJ2-3; size: -; DNA: TGCAGCGGCGACAGGGGGTCCACAGATACGCAGTATTTT; CDR3: CSGDRGSTDTQYF
D: -; V: TRBV12-1; J: TRBJ2-5; size: -; DNA: TGTGCCAGCAGCTTGTGGGGAGGTCGGGAGACCCAGTACTTC; CDR3: CASSLWGGRETQYF
D: TRBD1; V: TRBV6-1; J: TRBJ2-1; size: -; DNA: TGTGCCAGCAGTGAAAGCTTGTGGAGGACAGGGGACAATGAGCAGTTCTTC; CDR3: CASSESLWRTGDNEQFF
D: TRBD1; V: TRBV7-2; J: TRBJ1-1; size: -; DNA: TGTGCCAGCAGCAGGCCAGGGGGTAACACTGAAGCTTTCTTT; CDR3: CASSRPGGNTEAFF
D: TRBD2; V: TRBV10-3; J: TRBJ2-1; size: -; DNA: TGTGCCATCAGTGAGTCCTGGCTAGCGGGGGGCCAGGATGAGCAGTTCTTC; CDR3: CAISESWLAGGQDEQFF
D: TRBD2; V: TRBV30; J: TRBJ2-1; size: -; DNA: TGTGCCTGGAAACTAGCGGGGGGAAATGAGCAGTTCTTC; CDR3: CAWKLAGGNEQFF
D: -; V: TRBV11-2; J: TRBJ1-1; size: -; DNA: TGTGCCAGCAGCCATGCCCGACGGGGAGCTGAAGCTTTCTTT; CDR3: CASSHARRGAEAFF